The 30 T cell receptor beta chains below all came from one sample that was sequenced in a study of blood T cell repertoires in COVID-19. Here immunoSEQ multiplex PCR was the method, and the copy in TCRdb shows in-frame clones only, minus some. The sample has fewer than 250,000 clones, roughly 84% seen once. The specimen sequenced was peripheral blood. These receptors originate from a woman in her forties or fifties with acute or convalescent COVID-19.

This chain uses TRBV5-6 with TRBJ2-5; 8 bases line up with TRBD2. Germline V CDR1 and CDR2: SGHDT, YYEEEE. The CDR3 contains 17 residues. Germline trimming cut 3 bases from V and 4 bases from J; bases unmatched to any gene: 14. The CDR3 bases are TGTGCCAGCAGCTGGGGGGTGACTAGCGTGGGGACAGAGACCCAGTACTTC. Protein product: CASSWGVTSVGTETQYF.

The chain employs TRBV10-1 and TRBJ2-1; 12 nucleotides agree with TRBD2. The V segment lost 4 bases and the J segment 5 bases; nucleotides outside the gene matches: 3. Germline-derived CDR1 and CDR2 are WNHNN and SYGVQD (reference sequence). The CDR3 contains 15 residues. In DNA, the CDR3 is TGCGCCAGCAGTGTACTAGCGGGGGGAAACAATGAGCAGTTCTTC. Amino acids: CASSVLAGGNNEQFF.

The chain recombines TRBV7-2 with TRBJ2-3; 13 bases line up with TRBD2. The V segment lost 3 bases and the J segment 6 bases; nucleotides outside the gene matches: 3. CDR3 length equals 15 residues. Germline V CDR1 and CDR2: SGHTA, FQGNSA. CDR3 protein: CASSLTSGGRDTQYF. DNA of the CDR3: TGTGCCAGCAGCTTGACTAGCGGGGGGCGGGATACGCAGTATTTT. Filled out from reference TRBV7-2 and TRBJ2-3, the complete variable domain reads GAGVSQSPSNKVTEKGKDVELRCDPISGHTALYWYRQSLGQGLEFLIYFQGNSAPDKSGLPSDRFSAERTGGSVSTLTIQRTQQEDSAVYLCASSLTSGGRDTQYFGPGTRLTVL.

CDR3 bases: TGCAGCGTTGAGAGGGGGGAGACCCAGTACTTC. Translating gives CSVERGETQYF. The chain joins TRBV29-1 to TRBJ2-5; tentative D call: TRBD1 (6 bases). The CDR3 extends over 11 amino acids. Germline assignment: CDR1 SQVTM and CDR2 ANQGSEA. V lost 3 bases and J lost 5, with 7 bases in between.

The V and J genes are TRBV6-5 and TRBJ1-3; D is perhaps TRBD1 (5 bases). The CDR3 contains 15 residues. Germline loops: CDR1 MNHEY, CDR2 SVGAGI. Between the trimmed V and J ends, which lost 6 bases and 0 bases, there was a span of 12 bases. The CDR3 here is CASRRDWSSGNTIYF. CDR3 in DNA: TGTGCCAGCAGAAGGGACTGGAGCTCTGGAAACACCATATATTTT.

The V and J genes are TRBV6-2 or TRBV6-3 and TRBJ1-2; D call uncertain. CDR3 length: 13 residues. CDR1 is MNHEY, CDR2 SVGEGT, per germline. Trimming left V 6 bases short and J 1 base short, with 9 bases between. The CDR3 here is CASSLLFNYGYTF. CDR3 bases: TGTGCCAGCAGCCTACTATTTAACTATGGCTACACCTTC.

The chain carries TRBV10-2 and TRBJ2-5; D might be TRBD1 (6 bases). The CDR3 runs to 15 residues. The germline CDR1 and CDR2 sequences are WSHSY and SAAADI. V was cut by 4 bases and J by 2 bases, with 14 bases left in between. The CDR3 reads CASSGPGQGQETQYF. CDR3 nucleotide sequence: TGCGCCAGCAGTGGGCCGGGACAAGGACAAGAGACCCAGTACTTC.

V is TRBV19 and J is TRBJ1-6, with TRBD1 matching 9 bases. The CDR3 contains 17 residues. The ends lost 4 bases at V and 9 bases at J; junction bases unmatched: 13. CDR1 and CDR2 from the germline V gene are LNHDA and SQIVND (reference sequence). CDR3: CASSTQFGQGSGSPLHF. CDR3 coding DNA: TGTGCCAGTAGTACCCAATTTGGACAGGGGAGTGGTTCACCCCTCCACTTT.

V gene TRBV7-2 combines with J gene TRBJ1-2, with no clear D. Germline CDR1 SGHTA, CDR2 FQGNSA. The CDR3 spans 15 residues. V dropped 2 bases and J dropped 8 bases, with 18 bases sitting between them. The CDR3 sequence: CASSLSNAASEGYTF. The CDR3 bases are TGTGCCAGCAGCTTAAGTAATGCGGCTTCGGAGGGCTACACCTTC.

This clone was observed a handful of times. The chain is built from TRBV9 and TRBJ2-1, with TRBD2 identical over 8 bases. The CDR3 contains 15 residues. The germline V gene encodes CDR1 SGDLS and CDR2 YYNGEE. Trimming cost V 3 bases and J 10 bases; bases outside gene matches: 12. CDR3 loop: CASSDRTGGPVEQFF. CDR3 sequence (DNA): TGTGCCAGCAGCGACCGGACGGGAGGGCCAGTGGAGCAGTTCTTC.

A note on this clone: The sample carries other DNA sequences with the same CDR3. The rearrangement links TRBV20-1 to TRBJ2-5, with a tentative D call TRBD1 (6 bases). Trimming removed 5 bases at V and 4 bases at J, with 14 bases between. Germline CDR1 reads DFQATT; CDR2 reads SNEGSKA (reference sequence). There are 13 residues in the CDR3. CDR3 in DNA: TGCAGTGCTCGTGCCGCAGGGGTAGAGACCCAGTACTTC. This gives the protein CSARAAGVETQYF.

This clone occurred once. The J gene is TRBJ1-2, the V gene TRBV3-1 (or the pseudogene TRBV3-2); 7 bases match TRBD1. CDR3 length: 16 amino acids. After removal of 1 base from V and 0 bases from J, the junction contained 5 bases not matched to a gene. CDR1 and CDR2 from the germline V gene are LGHDT and YNNKEL (reference sequence). The CDR3 reads CASSQGWDRANYGYTF. The DNA of the CDR3 is TGTGCCAGCAGCCAAGGGTGGGACAGAGCTAACTATGGCTACACCTTC.

This chain joins TRBV12-3 or TRBV12-4 and TRBJ2-3, with D possibly being TRBD2 (6 bases). Trimming stripped 6 bases from V and 5 bases from J, with 12 bases between. This CDR3 contains 13 residues. This CDR3 reads CASSTSSIDTQYF. For the CDR3, the DNA is TGTGCCAGCAGCACTAGCTCGATAGATACGCAGTATTTT.

This clone showed up just a few times. The identical CDR3 is also encoded by other nucleotide sequences in the sample. This chain joins TRBV9 and TRBJ1-2, with D unresolved. Between the trimmed V and J ends, which lost 0 bases and 2 bases, there was a span of 8 bases. Germline values: CDR1 SGDLS, CDR2 YYNGEE. This CDR3 spans 14 amino acids. The CDR3 here is CASSVGQANYGYTF. CDR3 nucleotides: TGTGCCAGCAGCGTAGGGCAGGCGAACTATGGCTACACCTTC.

This chain uses TRBV3-1 (or the pseudogene TRBV3-2) with TRBJ2-7; D gene ambiguous. Germline V CDR1 and CDR2: LGHDT, YNNKEL (reference sequence). This CDR3 spans 14 amino acids. Trimming took off 4 bases at V and 6 bases at J, with 16 bases between the two ends. The CDR3 DNA reads TGTGCCAGCAGCCGTTCCATAGAACCGGGCGAGCAGTACTTC. Translating it yields CASSRSIEPGEQYF.

The chain is built from TRBV2 and TRBJ1-2, with D unclear. Per the germline V gene, CDR1 is SNHLY and CDR2 is FYNNEI. Trimming left V 9 bases short and J 5 bases short, with 10 bases between. The CDR3 has 11 amino acids. The chain's CDR3 is CASGPAYGYTF. As DNA, the CDR3 is TGTGCCAGTGGGCCGGCTTATGGCTACACCTTC.

V usage is TRBV5-4 and J usage is TRBJ2-7; 8 bases match TRBD2. CDR1 is SGHNT and CDR2 is YYREEE in the germline V gene (reference sequence). The CDR3 length is 15 residues. Trimming took 4 bases from V and 7 from J; bases not matched to a gene: 13. Here the CDR3 reads CASSLERAGAGEQYF. In nucleotides, the CDR3 is TGTGCCAGCAGCCTGGAACGAGCGGGGGCCGGGGAGCAGTACTTC.

The CDR3 reads CASSLRGYTF. CDR3 sequence (DNA): TGTGCCAGCAGTTTGCGGGGCTACACCTTC. This sequence joins TRBV12-3 or TRBV12-4 and TRBJ1-2; no reliable D call. This CDR3 region has 10 residues. Trimming removed 3 bases from V and 8 bases from J, with 4 bases in between.

There are a few counts of this clone. The gene calls are TRBV19 and TRBJ1-1; D may be TRBD1 (6 bases). The CDR3 runs to 16 residues. Trimming stripped 6 bases from V and 4 bases from J, with 21 bases between. CDR1 and CDR2 (germline): LNHDA, SQIVND (reference sequence). In DNA form, the CDR3 reads TGTGCCAGTAGGCGCCGGCATCGACAGGCGGTCACTGAAGCTTTCTTT. Translated, it gives CASRRRHRQAVTEAFF. The full variable domain, its missing parts supplied by reference TRBV19 and TRBJ1-1, is DGGITQSPKYLFRKEGQNVTLSCEQNLNHDAMYWYRQDPGQGLRLIYYSQIVNDFQKGDIAEGYSVSREKKESFPLTVTSAQKNPTAFYLCASRRRHRQAVTEAFFGQGTRLTVV.

The rearrangement joins TRBV27 to TRBJ2-2; D may be TRBD2 (5 bases). CDR1 and CDR2 from the germline V gene are MNHEY and SMNVEV (reference sequence). V lost 3 bases, J lost 0 bases, and 11 bases lay in between. The CDR3 sequence is 16 residues long. The CDR3 sequence: CASSFFLGANTGELFF. CDR3 nucleotides: TGTGCCAGCAGTTTCTTTTTGGGAGCGAACACCGGGGAGCTGTTTTTT.

This sequence joins TRBV19 and TRBJ1-1; maybe TRBD1 (6 bases). The CDR3 extends over 14 amino acids. The germline gives CDR1 LNHDA, CDR2 SQIVND (reference sequence). V lost 5 bases and J lost 8, with 18 bases in between. The CDR3 DNA sequence: TGTGCCAGTAGTCTGGGCGACAGGCGAACAGAAGCTTTCTTT. As protein: CASSLGDRRTEAFF.

V is TRBV18 and J is TRBJ1-1; 9 bases are a match to TRBD1. This CDR3 is built from 15 residues. Germline V CDR1 and CDR2: KGHSH, LQKENI. After removal of 6 bases from V and 3 bases from J, the junction contained 8 bases not matched to a gene. CDR3 nucleotide sequence: TGTGCCAGCTCGGCGGGACAGGGAGAGTACACTGAAGCTTTCTTT. Protein: CASSAGQGEYTEAFF.

The genes are TRBV30 and TRBJ1-4; perhaps TRBD1 as D (6 bases). V was trimmed by 0 bases and J by 8 bases, leaving 16 bases between them. This CDR3 contains 15 residues. From germline, CDR1 is GTSNPN and CDR2 SVGIG (reference sequence). CDR3 DNA: TGTGCCTGGAGTGTCGGAGGGGGGGATCGGGAAAAACTGTTTTTT. Translated, it gives CAWSVGGGDREKLFF. The full variable domain, in which reference TRBV30 and TRBJ1-4 provide the parts outside the CDR3, is SQTIHQWPATLVQPVGSPLSLECTVEGTSNPNLYWYRQAAGRGLQLLFYSVGIGQISSEVPQNLSASRPQDRQFILSSKKLLLSDSGFYLCAWSVGGGDREKLFFGSGTQLSVL.

The V gene is TRBV2, the J gene TRBJ2-7, with D possibly being TRBD2 (5 bases). Trimming pared 7 bases from V and 3 bases from J, leaving 13 bases between. From germline, CDR1 is SNHLY and CDR2 FYNNEI. This CDR3 is 13 amino acids long. The CDR3 coding sequence is TGTGCCAGCAAGGGAACTGGAGGCTACGAGCAGTACTTC. Translating gives CASKGTGGYEQYF. Filled out from reference TRBV2 and TRBJ2-7, the complete variable domain reads EPEVTQTPSHQVTQMGQEVILRCVPISNHLYFYWYRQILGQKVEFLVSFYNNEISEKSEIFDDQFSVERPDGSNFTLKIRSTKLEDSAMYFCASKGTGGYEQYFGPGTRLTVT.

In its sample, this clone was seen many times. The chain recombines TRBV10-3 with TRBJ2-2; D might be TRBD1 (5 bases). V shed 4 bases and J shed 4 bases, with 10 bases lying between them. The CDR3 loop spans 14 amino acids. The germline gives CDR1 ENHRY, CDR2 SYGVKD. The CDR3 DNA reads TGTGCCATCAGTGTGACAGATGGCACCGGGGAGCTGTTTTTT. Its translation: CAISVTDGTGELFF.

The chain recombines TRBV6-5 with TRBJ2-7, with a weak D call TRBD2 (7 bases). The CDR3 extends over 13 amino acids. From germline, CDR1 is MNHEY and CDR2 SVGAGI. The CDR3 protein is CATEGGSSYEQYF. The DNA for the CDR3 is TGTGCAACGGAGGGGGGGAGCTCCTACGAGCAGTACTTC.

V and J are TRBV9 and TRBJ1-2; 10 nucleotides agree with TRBD1. The CDR3 spans 14 residues. Trimming cost V 0 bases and J 6 bases; bases outside gene matches: 2. Germline V lookup: CDR1 SGDLS, CDR2 YYNGEE. The CDR3 sequence is CASSVGGTGDGYTF. The DNA for the CDR3 is TGTGCCAGCAGCGTAGGTGGGACAGGGGATGGCTACACCTTC. Using reference TRBV9 and TRBJ1-2 for the parts outside the CDR3, the full variable domain is DSGVTQTPKHLITATGQRVTLRCSPRSGDLSVYWYQQSLDQGLQFLIQYYNGEERAKGNILERFSAQQFPDLHSELNLSSLELGDSALYFCASSVGGTGDGYTFGSGTRLTVV.

The genes are TRBV10-3 and TRBJ2-5; 10 positions agree with TRBD2. The germline gives CDR1 ENHRY, CDR2 SYGVKD. The CDR3 is 15 amino acids. Germline trimming cut 6 bases from V and 5 bases from J; bases unmatched to any gene: 9. CDR3 in DNA: TGTGCCATCAGCACTAGCGGGGCCGATTCGGAGACCCAGTACTTC. Translating gives CAISTSGADSETQYF.

This clone has a handful of counts. CDR3 protein: CATSRDGGKGNQPQHF. In nucleotides, the CDR3 is TGTGCCACCAGCAGAGATGGGGGGAAAGGCAATCAGCCCCAGCATTTT. The chain has TRBV15 and TRBJ1-5; weak D call: TRBD1 (5 bases). CDR3 length: 16 residues. Germline V gene data show CDR1 as LNHNV and CDR2 as YYDKDF (reference sequence). V was trimmed by 0 bases and J by 2 bases, leaving 11 bases between them. Full variable domain (missing parts from reference TRBV15 and TRBJ1-5): DAMVIQNPRYQVTQFGKPVTLSCSQTLNHNVMYWYQQKSSQAPKLLFHYYDKDFNNEADTPDNFQSRRPNTSFCFLDIRSPGLGDTAMYLCATSRDGGKGNQPQHFGDGTRLSIL.

The chain has TRBV19 and TRBJ2-1; the match to TRBD2 covers 9 bases. This CDR3 region has 15 residues. Germline loops: CDR1 LNHDA, CDR2 SQIVND (reference sequence). V lost 7 bases and J lost 2; bases outside the gene matches: 6. CDR3 residues: CASIETSGAYNEQFF. CDR3 DNA sequence: TGTGCCAGTATTGAGACTAGCGGAGCCTACAATGAGCAGTTCTTC.